This entry lists 12 T cell receptor beta chains sequenced from one sample in a study of T cells after yellow fever vaccination (dated by TCRdb to between 2017 and 2020). The intended sense of this specimen's treatment or condition label: live attenuated yellow fever vaccine strain. The library came from 5' RACE. The reads were generated on an Illumina HiSeq 2500. Using fastp at Q25 and MiXCR, TCRdb reprocessed the public reads and kept productive beta chains. For every CDR3 protein sequence, its rows merge into one entry that carries the most common genes and DNA. The sample table shows fewer than 450,000 distinct CDR3 sequences, and more than 9% are seen once. Less than 20% of the sample is in the top ten clones. Sequencing used PBMCs, obtained on the day of the first yellow fever vaccination. The receptors come from a man aged 18 to 35 who received the YFV17D yellow fever vaccine.

V and J are TRBV20-1 and TRBJ2-1; 12 positions match TRBD2. CDR3 size: 17 residues. J lost 5 bases, V lost 3 bases, and 11 bases had no gene match. The germline gives CDR1 DFQATT, CDR2 SNEGSKA (reference sequence). CDR3 protein: CSASPHIASGGDNEQFF. The DNA of the CDR3 is TGCAGTGCTAGCCCCCATATAGCTAGCGGGGGGGACAATGAGCAGTTCTTC.

This clonotype turned up a few times. The V and J genes are TRBV14 and TRBJ2-1; 9 nucleotides match TRBD2. Germline lookup yields CDR1 SGHDN and CDR2 FVKESK. V gave up 3 bases and J gave up 9 bases; unmatched junction bases: 9. This CDR3 spans 15 amino acids. CDR3 nucleotide sequence: TGTGCCAGCAGCCAGTTCCAGCGGGGGGCGAGTGAGCAGTTCTTC. Protein sequence: CASSQFQRGASEQFF.

The chain joins TRBV5-6 to TRBJ2-1; 13 bases are a match to TRBD2. The germline V gene encodes CDR1 SGHDT and CDR2 YYEEEE. V shed 4 bases and J 7 bases; nucleotides not matched to a gene: 5. The CDR3 extends over 15 amino acids. The CDR3 DNA follows: TGTGCCAGCAGCCTTACTAGCGGGGGGGTAAATGAGCAGTTCTTC. It encodes CASSLTSGGVNEQFF.

V usage is TRBV21-1 and J usage is TRBJ2-1. TRBV21-1 counts as a pseudogene. The CDR3 is 16 residues long. The CDR3 nucleotides read TGTGCCAGCAGCAAAGCGGTGGCGGTATTTTACAATGAGCAGTTCTTC. This encodes CASSKAVAVFYNEQFF.

This clonotype was picked up a small number of times. The chain joins TRBV20-1 to TRBJ2-3, with TRBD2 matching 12 bases. Unmatched junction bases numbered 7, after V lost 4 bases and J lost 5 bases. Per germline, CDR1 DFQATT and CDR2 SNEGSKA (reference sequence). CDR3 length: 15 residues. The CDR3 DNA reads TGCAGTGCTATCCTAGCGGGGGGGTTCGAAGATACGCAGTATTTT. Residues: CSAILAGGFEDTQYF.

This clonotype was observed at least ten times. The J gene is TRBJ2-5, the V gene TRBV11-2, with 7 positions matching TRBD2. Germline CDR1 reads SGHAT; CDR2 reads FQNNGV. The V segment lost 5 bases and the J segment 5 bases; nucleotides outside the gene matches: 11. This CDR3 spans 15 amino acids. CDR3 region: CASSPLGGGWETQYF. As DNA, the CDR3 is TGTGCCAGCAGCCCCCTAGGCGGGGGTTGGGAGACCCAGTACTTC.

The rearrangement uses TRBV18 and TRBJ1-4, with TRBD1 identical over 8 bases. Germline values: CDR1 KGHSH, CDR2 LQKENI. The length of the CDR3 is 14 residues. V lost 4 bases and J lost 8; bases outside the gene matches: 6. CDR3 DNA sequence: TGTGCCAGCTCACTGGACAGGGATGGAGAAAAACTGTTTTTT. Residues: CASSLDRDGEKLFF.

A few counts support this clonotype. The gene calls are TRBV20-1 and TRBJ2-1; possibly TRBD2 for D (5 bases). V lost 0 bases, J lost 7 bases, and 16 bases lay in between. This CDR3 is 15 amino acids long. CDR1 is DFQATT, CDR2 SNEGSKA, per germline (reference sequence). CDR3 nucleotide sequence: TGCAGTGCTAGAGATCGTCGGACTCCGAGGAATGAGCAGTTCTTC. It codes for CSARDRRTPRNEQFF.

DNA of the CDR3: TGCAGTGCTAGAGATGAAACTCAGGGGGCGCAGCAATTCGGGGAGCAGTTCTTC. Protein product: CSARDETQGAQQFGEQFF. The chain employs TRBV20-1 and TRBJ2-1; 8 bases agree with TRBD1. Trimming cost V 0 bases and J 10 bases; bases outside gene matches: 20. Germline CDR1 is DFQATT and CDR2 is SNEGSKA (reference sequence). This CDR3 comprises 18 residues.

The rearrangement uses TRBV20-1 and TRBJ2-7; no clear D. V was shortened by 4 bases and J by 5 bases, with 6 bases between the two germline ends. Looked up from germline, CDR1 is DFQATT and CDR2 is SNEGSKA (reference sequence). CDR3 length: 10 amino acids. CDR3 bases: TGCAGTGCTATTGGGAACGAGCAGTACTTC. It translates to CSAIGNEQYF.

This clonotype was detected only a few times. The chain combines TRBV29-1 with TRBJ2-7, with 8 bases that match TRBD2. This CDR3 spans 12 amino acids. CDR1 and CDR2 (germline): SQVTM, ANQGSEA. Trimming at V came to 7 bases and at J to 2 bases, leaving 4 bases not matched to a gene. The CDR3 DNA sequence: TGCAGCGCCGCGGGGGGACCCTACGAGCAGTACTTC. Translated: CSAAGGPYEQYF.

This clonotype turned up a few times. V and J are TRBV5-1 and TRBJ1-6; 8 positions agree with TRBD1. The trim removed 3 bases at V and 5 bases at J, leaving 1 base unmatched. This CDR3 is 14 amino acids long. Germline V CDR1 and CDR2: SGHRS, YFSETQ. The CDR3 is CASSSGQDNSPLHF. Written as DNA, the CDR3 is TGCGCCAGCAGCTCGGGACAGGATAATTCACCCCTCCACTTT.